Listed below are T cell receptor beta chains from one sample, sequenced in a study of blood T cell repertoires in COVID-19. Sequenced by immunoSEQ multiplex PCR; TCRdb stores in-frame clones only, minus some. In the table there are approximately 360,000 clones, around 87% of which are singletons. The sample consisted of PBMCs or T cells enriched from blood (not recorded which). Receptors originate from a man aged 40-55 years in a cohort exposed to, infected with or recovered from COVID-19 (not recorded which). CDR3s include the opening cysteine and the closing phenylalanine or tryptophan. The D gene is left open where the match is weak. Rows may omit the clone size; those that give it use once, few, many or a size class.

J	size	V	D	DNA	CDR3
TRBJ2-5	-	TRBV19	TRBD2	TGTGCCAGTAGTATACAGCTAGCGGGAGCTTATTTACAGACCCAGTACTTC	CASSIQLAGAYLQTQYF
TRBJ2-5	-	TRBV6-5	-	TGTGCCAGCAGGGGGGCAGGGGCAGAGACCCAGTACTTC	CASRGAGAETQYF
TRBJ1-4	once	TRBV3-1/TRBV3-2	TRBD1	TGTGCCAGCAGGCCCCGGGACAGCAATGAAAAACTGTTTTTT	CASRPRDSNEKLFF
TRBJ2-7	-	TRBV28	-	TGTGCCAGCAGTCAAGGAGGGTCCCCCGAGCAGTACTTC	CASSQGGSPEQYF
TRBJ2-2	-	TRBV6-2/TRBV6-3	-	TGTGCCAGCAGTACCATCAGAAGCGGCACCGGGGAGCTGTTTTTT	CASSTIRSGTGELFF
TRBJ2-1	once	TRBV2	TRBD2	TGTGCCAGCAGTGAAAGAAGCGGGAGTTTCAATGAGCAGTTCTTC	CASSERSGSFNEQFF
TRBJ2-1	few	TRBV3-1/TRBV3-2	-	TGTGCCAGCAGCCAAGCCGAGCGGGAGCAGTTCTTC	CASSQAEREQFF
TRBJ1-2	-	TRBV28	TRBD1	TGTGCCAGCAGTTCCCACCGAGGGGGCAAGGTCTATGGCTACACCTTC	CASSSHRGGKVYGYTF
TRBJ2-1	-	TRBV21-1	-	TGTGCCAGAGAAACCGGGACTAGGTATTACAATGAGCAGTTCTTC	CARETGTRYYNEQFF
TRBJ1-2	-	TRBV15	-	TGTGCCACCAGCAGAGGGGCAGGGAAAAACTATGGCTACACCTTC	CATSRGAGKNYGYTF
TRBJ2-7	once	TRBV4-1	TRBD1	TGCGCCAGCAGCCAAGGGGACAGGGCCTCCTACGAGCAGTACTTC	CASSQGDRASYEQYF
TRBJ1-1	-	TRBV11-2	-	TGTGCCAGCAGCTTAGCCGGGGGAATCATGAACACTGAAGCTTTCTTT	CASSLAGGIMNTEAFF
TRBJ2-7	-	TRBV3-1/TRBV3-2	TRBD1	TGTGCCAGCAGCCAAGGGGTGACAGGGGGCGGCGAGCAGTACTTC	CASSQGVTGGGEQYF
TRBJ1-6	-	TRBV27	-	TGTGCCAGCAGTGTGAGCTCCTATAATTCACCCCTCCACTTT	CASSVSSYNSPLHF
TRBJ2-3	-	TRBV6-6	TRBD2	TGTGCCAGCAGTCCGAGACTAGCGGGAGGGCCATGGGCAGATACGCAGTATTTT	CASSPRLAGGPWADTQYF
TRBJ1-5	-	TRBV7-9	TRBD1	TGTGCCAGCAGCTTAGGTTCTGGAAGGACAGGGCTTAATCAGCCCCAGCATTTT	CASSLGSGRTGLNQPQHF
TRBJ2-7	-	TRBV27	TRBD2	TGTGCCAGCAGTTCAGCGGGAGGACCAACCTACGAGCAGTACTTC	CASSSAGGPTYEQYF
TRBJ2-7	-	TRBV7-2	-	TGTGCCAGCAGCTTAGCGGTGGGTCAGGGCTACGAGCAGTACTTC	CASSLAVGQGYEQYF
TRBJ2-5	-	TRBV18	-	TGTGCCAGCTCACCACCCGGGGCCGGGGGAGAGACCCAGTACTTC	CASSPPGAGGETQYF